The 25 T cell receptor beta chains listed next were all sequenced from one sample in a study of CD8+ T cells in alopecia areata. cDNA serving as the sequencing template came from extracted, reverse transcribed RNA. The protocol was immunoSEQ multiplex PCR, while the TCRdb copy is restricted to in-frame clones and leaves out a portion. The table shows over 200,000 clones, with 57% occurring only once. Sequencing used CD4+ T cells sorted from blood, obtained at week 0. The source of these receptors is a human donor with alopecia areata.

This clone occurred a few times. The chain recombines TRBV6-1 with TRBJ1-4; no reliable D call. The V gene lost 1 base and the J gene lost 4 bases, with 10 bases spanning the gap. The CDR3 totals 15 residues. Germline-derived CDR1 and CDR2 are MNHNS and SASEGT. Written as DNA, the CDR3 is TGTGCCAGCAGTGAAGATCACAGCCTTAATGAAAAACTGTTTTTT. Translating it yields CASSEDHSLNEKLFF.

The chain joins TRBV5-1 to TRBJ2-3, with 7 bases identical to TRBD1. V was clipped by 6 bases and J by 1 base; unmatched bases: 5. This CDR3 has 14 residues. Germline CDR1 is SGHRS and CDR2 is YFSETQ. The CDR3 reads CASTLQGRTDTQYF. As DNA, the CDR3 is TGCGCCAGCACCTTACAGGGGCGCACAGATACGCAGTATTTT.

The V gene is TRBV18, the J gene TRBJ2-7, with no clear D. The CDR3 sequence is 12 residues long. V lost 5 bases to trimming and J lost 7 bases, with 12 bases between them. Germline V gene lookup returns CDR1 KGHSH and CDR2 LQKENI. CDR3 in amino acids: CASSVSHREQYF. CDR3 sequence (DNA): TGTGCCAGCTCAGTAAGTCATAGGGAGCAGTACTTC.

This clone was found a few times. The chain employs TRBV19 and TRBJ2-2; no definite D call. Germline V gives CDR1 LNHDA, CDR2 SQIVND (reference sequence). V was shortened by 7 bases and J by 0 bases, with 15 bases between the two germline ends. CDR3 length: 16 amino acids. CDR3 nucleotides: TGTGCCAGTAACCGGGCGAGGCTGACGAACACCGGGGAGCTGTTTTTT. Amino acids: CASNRARLTNTGELFF.

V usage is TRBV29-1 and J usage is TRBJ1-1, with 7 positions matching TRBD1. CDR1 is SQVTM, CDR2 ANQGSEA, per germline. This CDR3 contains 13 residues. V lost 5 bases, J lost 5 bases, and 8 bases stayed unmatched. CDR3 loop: CSVLQGLWTEAFF. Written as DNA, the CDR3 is TGCAGCGTTCTACAGGGGTTGTGGACTGAAGCTTTCTTT.

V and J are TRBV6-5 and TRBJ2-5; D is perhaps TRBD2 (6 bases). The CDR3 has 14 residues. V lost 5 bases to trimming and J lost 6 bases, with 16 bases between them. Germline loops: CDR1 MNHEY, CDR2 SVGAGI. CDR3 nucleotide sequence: TGTGCCAGCAGTACGGGGACTCAGCCGCAGACCCAGTACTTC. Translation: CASSTGTQPQTQYF.

The CDR3 loop reads CASSPETTRENEQFF. CDR3 sequence (DNA): TGTGCCAGCAGCCCGGAAACAACACGGGAAAATGAGCAGTTCTTC. V is TRBV2 and J is TRBJ2-1, with D possibly TRBD2 on 5 matching bases. The CDR3 consists of 15 residues. V was clipped by 6 bases and J by 7 bases, with 19 bases between them. Germline V lookup: CDR1 SNHLY, CDR2 FYNNEI. The complete variable domain, with remaining parts taken from reference TRBV2 and TRBJ2-1, reads EPEVTQTPSHQVTQMGQEVILRCVPISNHLYFYWYRQILGQKVEFLVSFYNNEISEKSEIFDDQFSVERPDGSNFTLKIRSTKLEDSAMYFCASSPETTRENEQFFGPGTRLTVL.

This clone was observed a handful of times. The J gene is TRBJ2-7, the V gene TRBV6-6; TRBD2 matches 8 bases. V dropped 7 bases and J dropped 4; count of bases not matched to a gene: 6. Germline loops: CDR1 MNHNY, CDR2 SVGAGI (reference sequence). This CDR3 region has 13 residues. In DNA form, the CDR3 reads TGTGCCAGCAAGGAGCGGGAGTGGTACGAGCAGTACTTC. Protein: CASKEREWYEQYF.

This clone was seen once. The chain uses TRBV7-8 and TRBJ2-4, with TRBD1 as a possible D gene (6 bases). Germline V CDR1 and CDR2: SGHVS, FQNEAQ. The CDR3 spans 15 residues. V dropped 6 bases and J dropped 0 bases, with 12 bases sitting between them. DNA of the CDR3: TGTGCCAGCAGGGACGAGGGGGAAGCCAAAAACATTCAGTACTTC. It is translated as CASRDEGEAKNIQYF.

This chain's CDR3 is CAWSTLSVSSQPQHF. In DNA, the CDR3 is TGTGCCTGGAGTACCCTCTCTGTTTCGAGCCAGCCCCAGCATTTT. The J gene is TRBJ1-5, the V gene TRBV30; D not certain. Deletions cut 2 bases from V and 7 bases from J, with 18 bases between. Looked up from germline, CDR1 is GTSNPN and CDR2 is SVGIG (reference sequence). The CDR3 length is 15 residues.

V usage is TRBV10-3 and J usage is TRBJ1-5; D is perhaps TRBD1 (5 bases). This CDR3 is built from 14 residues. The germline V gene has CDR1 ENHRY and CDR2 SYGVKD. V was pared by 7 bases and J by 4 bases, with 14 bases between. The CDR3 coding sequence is TGTGCCATCAAAAACCAGGGAGGGAATCAGCCCCAGCATTTT. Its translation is CAIKNQGGNQPQHF.

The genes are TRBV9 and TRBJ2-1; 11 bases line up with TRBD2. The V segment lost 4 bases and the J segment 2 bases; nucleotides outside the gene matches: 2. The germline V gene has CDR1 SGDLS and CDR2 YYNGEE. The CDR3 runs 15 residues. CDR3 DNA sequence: TGTGCCAGCAGCTTTAGCGGGGGGGCCTACAATGAGCAGTTCTTC. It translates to CASSFSGGAYNEQFF.

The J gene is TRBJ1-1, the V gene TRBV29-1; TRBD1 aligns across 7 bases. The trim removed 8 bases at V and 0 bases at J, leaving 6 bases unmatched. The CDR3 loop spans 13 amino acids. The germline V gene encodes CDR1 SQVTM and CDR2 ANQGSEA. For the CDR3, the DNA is TGCAGCCTCAAGACAGGGATGAACACTGAAGCTTTCTTT. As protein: CSLKTGMNTEAFF.

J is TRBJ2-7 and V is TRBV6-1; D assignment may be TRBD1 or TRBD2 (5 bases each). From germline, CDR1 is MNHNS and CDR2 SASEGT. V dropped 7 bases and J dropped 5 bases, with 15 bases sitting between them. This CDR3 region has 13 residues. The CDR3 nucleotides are TGTGCCAGCATATCACTAAGGGACCACGAGCAGTACTTC. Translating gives CASISLRDHEQYF.

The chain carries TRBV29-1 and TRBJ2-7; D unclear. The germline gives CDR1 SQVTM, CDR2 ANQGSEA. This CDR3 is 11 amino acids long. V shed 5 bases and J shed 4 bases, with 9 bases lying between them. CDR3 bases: TGCAGCGTTAAAACGTCGTACGAGCAGTACTTC. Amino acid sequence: CSVKTSYEQYF.

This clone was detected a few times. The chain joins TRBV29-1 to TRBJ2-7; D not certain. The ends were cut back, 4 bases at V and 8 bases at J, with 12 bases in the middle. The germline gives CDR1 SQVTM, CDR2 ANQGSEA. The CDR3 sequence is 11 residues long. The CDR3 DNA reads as TGCAGCGTTGCGACACCTTCTCAGCAGTACTTC. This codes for CSVATPSQQYF.

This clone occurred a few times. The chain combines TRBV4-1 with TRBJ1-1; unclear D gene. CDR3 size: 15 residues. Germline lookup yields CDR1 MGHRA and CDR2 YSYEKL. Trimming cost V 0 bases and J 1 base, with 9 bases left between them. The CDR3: CASSQDGFGNTEAFF. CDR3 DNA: TGCGCCAGCAGCCAAGATGGGTTTGGGAACACTGAAGCTTTCTTT.

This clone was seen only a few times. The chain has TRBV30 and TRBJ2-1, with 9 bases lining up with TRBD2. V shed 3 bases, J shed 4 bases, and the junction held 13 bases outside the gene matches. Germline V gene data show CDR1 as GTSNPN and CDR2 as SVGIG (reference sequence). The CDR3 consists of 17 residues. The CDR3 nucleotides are TGTGCCTGGAGGGCCCCGGGTAGCGGGAGCGGTTACAATGAGCAGTTCTTC. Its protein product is CAWRAPGSGSGYNEQFF.

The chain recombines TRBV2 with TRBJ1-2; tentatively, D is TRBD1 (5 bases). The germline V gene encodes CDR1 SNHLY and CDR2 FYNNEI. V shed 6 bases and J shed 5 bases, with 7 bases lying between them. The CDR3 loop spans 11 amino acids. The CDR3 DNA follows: TGTGCCAGCAGAGCAGGGTATGGCTACACCTTC. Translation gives CASRAGYGYTF.

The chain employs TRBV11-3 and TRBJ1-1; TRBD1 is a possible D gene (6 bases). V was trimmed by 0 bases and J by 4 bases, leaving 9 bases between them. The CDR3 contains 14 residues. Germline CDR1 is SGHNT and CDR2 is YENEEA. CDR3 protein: CASSLEGGTTEAFF. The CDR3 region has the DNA TGTGCCAGCAGCTTAGAAGGGGGGACCACTGAAGCTTTCTTT.

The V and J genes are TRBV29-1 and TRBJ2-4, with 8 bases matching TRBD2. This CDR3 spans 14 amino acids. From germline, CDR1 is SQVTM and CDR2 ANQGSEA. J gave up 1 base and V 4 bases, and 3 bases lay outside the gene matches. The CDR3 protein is CSVGGLGAKNIQYF. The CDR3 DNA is TGCAGCGTTGGGGGACTAGGGGCCAAAAACATTCAGTACTTC.

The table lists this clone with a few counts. Here the CDR3 reads CAWSRLAEGAYTDTQYF. Written as DNA, the CDR3 is TGTGCCTGGAGTAGACTAGCGGAGGGGGCCTACACAGATACGCAGTATTTT. V gene TRBV30 combines with J gene TRBJ2-3; TRBD2 matches at 9 bases. With V trimmed by 2 bases and J by 2 bases, 11 bases remained unmatched. This CDR3 contains 17 residues. CDR1 is GTSNPN, CDR2 SVGIG, per germline (reference sequence).

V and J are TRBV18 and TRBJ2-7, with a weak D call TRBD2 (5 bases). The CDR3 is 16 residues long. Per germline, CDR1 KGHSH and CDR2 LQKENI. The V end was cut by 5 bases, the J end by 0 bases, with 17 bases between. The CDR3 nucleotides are TGTGCCAGCTCAGTGGTACCGGGGAGCTCCTCCTACGAGCAGTACTTC. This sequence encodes CASSVVPGSSSYEQYF. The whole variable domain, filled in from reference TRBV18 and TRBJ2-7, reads NAGVMQNPRHLVRRRGQEARLRCSPMKGHSHVYWYRQLPEEGLKFMVYLQKENIIDESGMPKERFSAEFPKEGPSILRIQQVVRGDSAAYFCASSVVPGSSSYEQYFGPGTRLTVT.

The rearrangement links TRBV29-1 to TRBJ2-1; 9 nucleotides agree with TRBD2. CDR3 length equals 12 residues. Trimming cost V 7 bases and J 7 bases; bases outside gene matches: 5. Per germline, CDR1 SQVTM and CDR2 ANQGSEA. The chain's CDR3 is CSGGLAFNEQFF. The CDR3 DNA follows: TGCAGCGGCGGACTAGCGTTTAATGAGCAGTTCTTC.

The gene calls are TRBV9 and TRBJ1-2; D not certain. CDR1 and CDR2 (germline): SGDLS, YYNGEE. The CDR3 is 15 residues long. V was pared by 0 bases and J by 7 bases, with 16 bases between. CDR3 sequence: CASSVGSWGKPGYTF. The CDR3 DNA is TGTGCCAGCAGCGTAGGAAGCTGGGGAAAGCCTGGCTACACCTTC.